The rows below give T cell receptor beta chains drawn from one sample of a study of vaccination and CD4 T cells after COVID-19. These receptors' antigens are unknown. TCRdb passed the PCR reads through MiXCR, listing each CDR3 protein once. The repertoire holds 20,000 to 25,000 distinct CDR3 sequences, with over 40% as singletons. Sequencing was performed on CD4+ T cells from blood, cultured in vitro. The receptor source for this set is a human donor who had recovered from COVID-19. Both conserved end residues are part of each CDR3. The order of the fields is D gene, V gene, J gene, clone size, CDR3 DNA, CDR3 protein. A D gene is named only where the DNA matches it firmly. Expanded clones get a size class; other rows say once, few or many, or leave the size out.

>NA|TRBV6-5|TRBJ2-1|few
TGTGCCAGCAGTTACCAGGGTTGGCATGAGCAGTTCTTC
CASSYQGWHEQFF
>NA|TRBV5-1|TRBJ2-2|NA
TGCGCCAGCAGCACCCTGAACACCGGGGAGCTGTTTTTT
CASSTLNTGELFF
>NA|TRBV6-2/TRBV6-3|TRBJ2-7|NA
TGTGCCAGCGTTTACCCGGGGGACTCCTACGAGCAGTACTTC
CASVYPGDSYEQYF
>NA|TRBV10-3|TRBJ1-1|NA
TGTGCCATCAGTCGCGACCCGAACACTGAAGCTTTCTTT
CAISRDPNTEAFF
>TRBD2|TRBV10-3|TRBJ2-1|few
TGTGCCATCAGTGGAACTAGCGGGGGGGCAGGTGAGCAGTTCTTC
CAISGTSGGAGEQFF
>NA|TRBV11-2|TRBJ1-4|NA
TGTGCCAGCAACCCCACAGGGTCACCCGCTCAACTGTTTTTT
CASNPTGSPAQLFF
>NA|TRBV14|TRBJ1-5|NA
TGTGCCAGCAGCCAAGATATGGATCAGCCCCAGCATTTT
CASSQDMDQPQHF
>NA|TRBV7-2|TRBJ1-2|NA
TGTGCCAGCAGCGCCCGACAGGTTCCCTATGGCTACACCTTC
CASSARQVPYGYTF
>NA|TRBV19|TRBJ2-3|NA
TGTGCCAGTATGAGGGGGGGCATTGGAGATACGCAGTATTTT
CASMRGGIGDTQYF
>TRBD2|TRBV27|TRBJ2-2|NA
TGTGCCAGCAGTTTTTATACCGGGACTAGCGGGGACACCGGGGAGCTGTTTTTT
CASSFYTGTSGDTGELFF
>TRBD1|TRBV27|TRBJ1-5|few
TGTGCCAGCAGGGGTGAGACAGGGAATCCGTCTCAGCCCCAGCATTTT
CASRGETGNPSQPQHF
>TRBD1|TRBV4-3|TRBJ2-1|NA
TGCGCCAGCAGCCAAGGACAGGGGGCCTACAATGAGCAGTTCTTC
CASSQGQGAYNEQFF
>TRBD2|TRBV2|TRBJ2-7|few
TGTGCCAGCAGTACTAGCGGGGACGAGCAGTACTTC
CASSTSGDEQYF
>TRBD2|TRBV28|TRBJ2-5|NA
TGTGCCAGCAGTGGGCGGCTAGCGGGCCAAGAGACCCAGTACTTC
CASSGRLAGQETQYF
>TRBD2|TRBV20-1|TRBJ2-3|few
TGCAGTGCCATAGCGCTAGCGGCAGGCACAGATACGCAGTATTTT
CSAIALAAGTDTQYF
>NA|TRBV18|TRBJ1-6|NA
TGTGCCAGCTCCGGAGGGGACACCCATAATTCACCCCTCCACTTT
CASSGGDTHNSPLHF
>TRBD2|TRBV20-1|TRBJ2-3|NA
TGCAGTGCTAGAGACGCGGGGGGCACAGATACGCAGTATTTT
CSARDAGGTDTQYF
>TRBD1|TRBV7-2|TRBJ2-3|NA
TGTGCCAGCAGCCCACCGGGACAGGGATTCTACACTGATACGCAGTATTTT
CASSPPGQGFYTDTQYF
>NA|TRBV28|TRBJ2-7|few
TGTGCCAGCAGTTTCCAAAATTCCTACGAGCAGTACTTC
CASSFQNSYEQYF
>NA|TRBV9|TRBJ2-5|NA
TGTGCCAGCAGCGTATTCGATAACTCGCAAGAGACCCAGTACTTC
CASSVFDNSQETQYF
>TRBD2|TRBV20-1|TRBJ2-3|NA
TGCAGTGCCCAGACTAGCGGGGGGGCATCAGATACGCAGTATTTT
CSAQTSGGASDTQYF
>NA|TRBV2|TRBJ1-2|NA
TGTGCCAGCAGTGGGACACCCGGGAGGAATCCCTATGGCTACACCTTC
CASSGTPGRNPYGYTF
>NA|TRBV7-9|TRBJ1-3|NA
TGTGCCAGCAGCGGTAGGAGGGAGACTGGAAACACCATATATTTT
CASSGRRETGNTIYF
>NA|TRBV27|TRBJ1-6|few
TGTGCCAGCAGTTTTTGGGCGGACTCACCCCTCCACTTT
CASSFWADSPLHF
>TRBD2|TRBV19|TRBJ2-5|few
TGTGCCAGTAGTATAGGGAGCGGGGGACGGGAGACCCAGTACTTC
CASSIGSGGRETQYF
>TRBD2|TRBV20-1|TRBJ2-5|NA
TGCAGTGCTAGAGATCCTAGCGGGAGGGCGGAGACCCAGTACTTC
CSARDPSGRAETQYF
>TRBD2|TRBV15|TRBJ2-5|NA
TGTGCCACCAGCGGGCTAGCGGGGGGGCACGAGACCCAGTACTTC
CATSGLAGGHETQYF
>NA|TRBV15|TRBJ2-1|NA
TGTGCCACAGGTCAACAGGGTAATGAGCAGTTCTTC
CATGQQGNEQFF
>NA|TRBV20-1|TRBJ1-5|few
TGCAGTGCTAGTTTGGATCAGCCCCAGCATTTT
CSASLDQPQHF
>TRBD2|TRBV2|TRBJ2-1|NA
TGTGCCAGCAGTGAGGCTCGCGGACTAGCGGGCACAAATGAGCAGTTCTTC
CASSEARGLAGTNEQFF
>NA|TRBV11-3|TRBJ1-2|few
TGTGCCAGCAGCCCCGACAGTAACTATGGCTACACCTTC
CASSPDSNYGYTF
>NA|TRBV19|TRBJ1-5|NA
TGTGCCAGTAGTATAGAGAGGGCTGGCCAGCCCCAGCATTTT
CASSIERAGQPQHF
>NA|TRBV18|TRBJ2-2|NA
TGTGCCAGCTCACCACGGAGGGTCCTTCTGAACACCGGGGAGCTGTTTTTT
CASSPRRVLLNTGELFF
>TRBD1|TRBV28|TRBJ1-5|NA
TGTGCCAGCAGTTTAGGGGACAGGGATAATCAGCCCCAGCATTTT
CASSLGDRDNQPQHF
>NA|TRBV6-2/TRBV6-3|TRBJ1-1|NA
TGTGCCAGCAGTTACTCTGGGGTGGCGTTCGGACAGATGAACACTGAAGCTTTCTTT
CASSYSGVAFGQMNTEAFF
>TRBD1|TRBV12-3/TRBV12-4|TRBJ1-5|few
TGTGCCAGCAGTCCGACGGACAGGGGGCCTGACAATCAGCCCCAGCATTTT
CASSPTDRGPDNQPQHF
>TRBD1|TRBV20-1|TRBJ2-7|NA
TGCAGTGGCCAGGGGGACTCCTACGAGCAGTACTTC
CSGQGDSYEQYF
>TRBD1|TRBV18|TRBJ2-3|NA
TGTGCCAGCTCACCACGGACAGGGGAGGATACGCAGTATTTT
CASSPRTGEDTQYF
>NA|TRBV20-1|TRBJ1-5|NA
TGCAGTGCTAGAGCACGGACGGCCCTACTCAATCAGCCCCAGCATTTT
CSARARTALLNQPQHF
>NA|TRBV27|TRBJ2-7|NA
TGTGCCAGCAGTTTTCGGCAGGGCCGGACCTCCTACGAGCAGTACTTC
CASSFRQGRTSYEQYF
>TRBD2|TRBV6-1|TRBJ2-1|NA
TGTGCCAGCAGCCGCAGGGGGAGCGGGAGGGACAATGAGCAGTTCTTC
CASSRRGSGRDNEQFF
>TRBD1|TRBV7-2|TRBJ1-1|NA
TGTGCCAGCAGCTCAAGGACAGGGGGGACTTACACTGAAGCTTTCTTT
CASSSRTGGTYTEAFF
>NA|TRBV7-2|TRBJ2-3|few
TGTGCCAGCAGCTTAGAGGCAGGAACTCGCACAGATACGCAGTATTTT
CASSLEAGTRTDTQYF
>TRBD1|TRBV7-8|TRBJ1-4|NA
TGTGCCAGCAGCCCTATTGACAGGGGGCATTGGGAAAAACTGTTTTTT
CASSPIDRGHWEKLFF
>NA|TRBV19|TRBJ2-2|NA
TGTGCCAGTAGTAACCAGAACACCGGGGAGCTGTTTTTT
CASSNQNTGELFF
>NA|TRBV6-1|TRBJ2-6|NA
TGTGCCAGCAGTGACAGGGCTTGGTCTGGGGCCAACGTCCTGACTTTC
CASSDRAWSGANVLTF
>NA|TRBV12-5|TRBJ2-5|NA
TGTGCTAGTGGTTTGGAGCATGGAACCCAGTACTTC
CASGLEHGTQYF
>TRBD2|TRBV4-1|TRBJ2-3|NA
TGCGCCAGCAGCGCCCCGAGACTAGCGGGCCCTAGCACAGATACGCAGTATTTT
CASSAPRLAGPSTDTQYF
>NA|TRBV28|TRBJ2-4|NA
TGTGCCAGCACCACTTCTGGCCCCCGCGTAATTCAGTACTTC
CASTTSGPRVIQYF
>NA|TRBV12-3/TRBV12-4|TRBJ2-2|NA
TGTGCCAGCAGTTTAGCGGGGGGTGGCACCGGGGAGCTGTTTTTT
CASSLAGGGTGELFF
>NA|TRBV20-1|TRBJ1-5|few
TGCAGTGCTAGACAAACCAATCAGCCCCAGCATTTT
CSARQTNQPQHF
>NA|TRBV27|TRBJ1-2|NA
TGTGCCAGCAGCCCATCCATGGAGGATGGCTACACCTTC
CASSPSMEDGYTF
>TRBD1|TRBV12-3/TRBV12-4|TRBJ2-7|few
TGTGCCAGCAGCACCTTCCGGGACAGCCTCGAGCAGTACTTC
CASSTFRDSLEQYF
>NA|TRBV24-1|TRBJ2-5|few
TGTGCCACCAGTGATTGGGAGCCCCAAGAGACCCAGTACTTC
CATSDWEPQETQYF